Each of the 10 T cell receptor beta chains below was sequenced from the same sample in a study of beta chain features in type 1 diabetes. The whole isolated RNA underwent reverse transcription, so sequencing captured expressed TCRB transcripts. Produced via immunoSEQ multiplex PCR; TCRdb's table is partial and in-frame only. Of about 640,000 clones in the sample, about an eighth were seen once. General study results and limits: The study found moderately but significantly shorter TCRB CDR3s in all four CD4+ subsets of Type 1 diabetes patients.

Which antigens these TCRs recognize remains unknown. Input material: naive CD4+ T cells from blood. All receptors come from a man under 40 with type 1 diabetes.

This clone was found a few times. The chain carries TRBV6-1 and TRBJ2-5; no reliable D call. CDR1 and CDR2 (germline): MNHNS, SASEGT. The CDR3 loop spans 13 amino acids. V was clipped by 5 bases and J by 1 base, with 8 bases between them. DNA for the CDR3: TGTGCCAGCAGTTTCCGGGCCCAAGAGACCCAGTACTTC. This translates into CASSFRAQETQYF.

This clone was detected only a few times. The chain is built from TRBV7-9 and TRBJ2-1; TRBD1 matches 7 bases. V trimming: 4 bases; J trimming: 5 bases; junction bases outside the gene matches: 11. Looked up from germline, CDR1 is SEHNR and CDR2 is FQNEAQ (reference sequence). This CDR3 contains 16 residues. CDR3 sequence: CASSYNRGPTNNEQFF. The CDR3 DNA reads as TGTGCCAGCAGCTATAACAGGGGACCCACAAACAATGAGCAGTTCTTC.

The chain couples TRBV11-2 to TRBJ2-1; D remains ambiguous. From germline, CDR1 is SGHAT and CDR2 FQNNGV. Trimming pared 1 base from V and 9 bases from J, leaving 10 bases between. The CDR3 covers 13 residues. CDR3 bases: TGTGCCAGCAGCTTAGTTTTCGGGTTTGAGCAGTTCTTC. Its protein product is CASSLVFGFEQFF.

This clone came up a few times. The V gene is TRBV30, the J gene TRBJ2-7, with 8 nucleotides matching TRBD2. The ends lost 4 bases at V and 2 bases at J; junction bases unmatched: 10. This CDR3 is built from 15 residues. CDR1 is GTSNPN and CDR2 is SVGIG in the germline V gene (reference sequence). The CDR3 sequence: CAWTAGGLPPYEQYF. Written as DNA, the CDR3 is TGTGCCTGGACGGCGGGGGGACTACCCCCCTACGAGCAGTACTTC.

V gene TRBV7-8 combines with J gene TRBJ2-3, with no clear D. This CDR3 is built from 12 residues. Looked up from germline, CDR1 is SGHVS and CDR2 is FQNEAQ. Trimming left V 5 bases short and J 8 bases short, with 11 bases between. DNA for the CDR3: TGTGCCAGCAGCCTCCCCCTTTCTACGCAGTATTTT. It translates to CASSLPLSTQYF.

This clone has more than one count but fewer than ten. The chain combines TRBV21-1 with TRBJ1-6; the table names TRBD1, a call not compared with the DNA. TRBV21-1 is tagged as a pseudogene. The CDR3 loop spans 14 amino acids. CDR3 in amino acids: CASAFDRHNSPLHF. The CDR3 nucleotides read TGTGCCAGCGCCTTCGACAGGCATAATTCACCCCTCCACTTT.

There are a few counts of this clone. This chain connects TRBV6-6 to TRBJ2-2; D is ambiguous. Deletions cut 2 bases from V and 3 bases from J, with 1 base between. The CDR3 consists of 12 residues. CDR1 is MNHNY and CDR2 is SVGAGI in the germline V gene (reference sequence). The CDR3 nucleotides read TGTGCCAGCAGTTACGACACCGGGGAGCTGTTTTTT. Residues: CASSYDTGELFF.

The CDR3 sequence is CAIAETQYF. DNA of the CDR3: TGTGCCATTGCAGAGACCCAGTACTTC. The chain recombines TRBV10-3 with TRBJ2-5; no definite D call. Between the trimmed V and J ends, which lost 9 bases and 4 bases, there was a span of 3 bases. The CDR3 length is 9 residues. CDR1 is ENHRY and CDR2 is SYGVKD in the germline V gene.

The rearrangement uses TRBV5-4 and TRBJ2-1, with D tentatively TRBD2 (5 bases). The V end lost 5 bases, the J end lost 3 bases, and 15 bases lay between the germline ends. The V gene's germline CDR1 is SGHNT and CDR2 YYREEE (reference sequence). The CDR3 is 15 amino acids. This CDR3 reads CASSPLGRYYNEQFF. In DNA, the CDR3 is TGTGCCAGCAGTCCCTTGGGGAGATACTACAATGAGCAGTTCTTC.

In this sample, this clone turned up a few times. CDR3 sequence reads: CASRDGQFNYGYTF. The CDR3 DNA reads TGTGCCAGCAGAGATGGACAGTTTAACTATGGCTACACCTTC. The chain joins TRBV6-5 to TRBJ1-2; D might be TRBD1 (6 bases). This CDR3 has 14 residues. Between the trimmed V and J ends, which lost 6 bases and 1 base, there was a span of 12 bases. Germline-derived CDR1 and CDR2 are MNHEY and SVGAGI.